This T cell receptor (beta chain) appears in the sequencing data of a study of blood T cell repertoires in COVID-19. Study-level information: Sources were T cells, B-cell-depleted T cells, or PBMCs; the material itself was cDNA or gDNA.

Individuals drawn from 20 to 25 US areas were about 18 to 100 years old. TCRdb keeps only in-frame clones here, not all; method: immunoSEQ multiplex PCR. The table includes 200,000 to 250,000 clones, 80% to 90% detected once. Germline CDR1 and CDR2: ENHRY and SYGVKD. This CDR3 spans 13 amino acids. The germline V and J ends were trimmed by 11 bases and 3 bases, with 16 bases remaining between them. The J gene is TRBJ1-1, the V gene TRBV10-3, with TRBD1 as a possible D gene (6 bases). Sequenced material: PBMCs or T cells enriched from blood (not recorded which). The TCR comes from a man aged 40-55 years who had recovered from COVID-19. In DNA form, the CDR3 reads TGTGCCGCCCGTACAGGGATCCACACTGAAGCTTTCTTT. Translating gives CAARTGIHTEAFF.